A selection of T cell receptor beta chains follows, all from one sample in a study of T-cell memory formation after mild COVID-19. A single record per CDR3 protein comes from TCRdb applying MiXCR to the 5' RACE reads. The table has about 100,000 distinct CDR3 sequences, approximately 12% seen once; the top ten hold approximately 39%. The source material was PBMCs or a T cell subset sorted from them (not recorded which). These receptors originate from a man in his late teens or twenties who had mild COVID-19 (a few samples of this study predate the infection). Cell type and time point are not known. Each CDR3 is given with its conserved first and last residue. The D gene is left open where the match is weak. Clone size appears in some rows only: once, few, many, or a class for an expanded clone.

cdr3_aa cdr3_nt d_call j_call v_call clone_size
CSASNGGPGDTQYF TGCAGTGCTAGCAACGGGGGCCCCGGGGATACGCAGTATTTT . TRBJ2-3 TRBV20-1 .
CAISDPARTEAFF TGTGCCATCAGCGACCCCGCCCGGACTGAAGCTTTCTTT . TRBJ1-1 TRBV10-3 .
CATSSLGREAFF TGTGCCACCAGCAGTCTTGGCCGGGAAGCTTTCTTT . TRBJ1-1 TRBV15 few
CSARGFYGYTF TGCAGCGCACGGGGATTCTATGGCTACACCTTC . TRBJ1-2 TRBV29-1 once
CSGTETSGCSYEQYF TGCAGTGGGACCGAGACTAGCGGGTGCTCCTACGAGCAGTACTTC TRBD2 TRBJ2-7 TRBV20-1 .
CASSRKAGTGELFF TGCGCCAGCAGCCGAAAGGCGGGGACCGGGGAGCTGTTTTTT . TRBJ2-2 TRBV4-3 few
CATKTDGNQPQHF TGTGCCACCAAAACGGACGGGAATCAGCCCCAGCATTTT . TRBJ1-5 TRBV24-1 .
CASSADRGAYNEQFF TGTGCCAGCAGTGCTGACAGGGGGGCATACAATGAGCAGTTCTTC TRBD1 TRBJ2-1 TRBV6-1 .
CASSLGPIPSTSGAYNEQFF TGTGCCAGCAGTTTAGGGCCCATACCATCGACTAGCGGGGCATACAATGAGCAGTTCTTC TRBD2 TRBJ2-1 TRBV12-3/TRBV12-4 .
CASSLALADEQYF TGTGCCAGCAGCTTAGCCCTAGCGGACGAGCAGTACTTC TRBD2 TRBJ2-7 TRBV7-8 many
CASSKTGLNTEAFF TGCGCCAGCAGCAAGACGGGGCTGAACACTGAAGCTTTCTTT . TRBJ1-1 TRBV4-1 .
CASSRGLAGGPDTQYF TGTGCCAGCAGTAGAGGACTAGCGGGGGGGCCGGATACGCAGTATTTT TRBD2 TRBJ2-3 TRBV6-2/TRBV6-3 few
CSAPLGGGAYEQYF TGCAGTGCCCCCTTGGGCGGGGGGGCCTACGAGCAGTACTTC TRBD2 TRBJ2-7 TRBV20-1 few
CASSQVPRGPTDTQYF TGTGCCAGCAGCCAAGTTCCGCGGGGCCCCACAGATACGCAGTATTTT . TRBJ2-3 TRBV3-1 few
CSGQQGTEAFF TGCAGCGGGCAACAGGGAACTGAAGCTTTCTTT . TRBJ1-1 TRBV29-1 few
CSDRPGQSTDTQYF TGCAGCGATCGGCCGGGACAGAGCACAGATACGCAGTATTTT TRBD1 TRBJ2-3 TRBV29-1 .
CASSLSAASGNNEQFF TGTGCCAGCAGTTTATCCGCGGCTAGCGGGAACAATGAGCAGTTCTTC TRBD2 TRBJ2-1 TRBV27 few
CASSARYPLDEQFF TGTGCCAGCAGCGCCCGGTACCCCCTGGATGAGCAGTTCTTC . TRBJ2-1 TRBV9 many
CASSPWTPAVTDTQYF TGTGCCAGCAGCCCCTGGACCCCAGCGGTCACGGATACGCAGTATTTT . TRBJ2-3 TRBV7-8 .
CASSYSGVGEQFF TGTGCCAGCAGTTACTCAGGGGTCGGTGAGCAGTTCTTC . TRBJ2-1 TRBV6-5 .
CASSREGGSYEQYF TGTGCCAGCAGCCGGGAAGGGGGGAGCTACGAGCAGTACTTC . TRBJ2-7 TRBV27 many
CASSFGTGGDYNQPQHF TGTGCCAGCAGTTTCGGGACAGGGGGCGACTATAATCAGCCCCAGCATTTT TRBD1 TRBJ1-5 TRBV12-3/TRBV12-4 .
CASIYSSYGYTF TGTGCCAGCATTTACTCCAGCTATGGCTACACCTTC . TRBJ1-2 TRBV6-2/TRBV6-3 .
CSARDRVDYGYTF TGCAGTGCTCGGGACAGGGTCGACTATGGCTACACCTTC TRBD1 TRBJ1-2 TRBV20-1 few
CASSLGDRDNEQFF TGCGCCAGCAGCTTGGGGGACAGGGACAATGAGCAGTTCTTC TRBD1 TRBJ2-1 TRBV5-1 .
CASSYYPGTEDGYTF TGTGCCAGCAGTTATTACCCCGGGACGGAGGATGGCTACACCTTC . TRBJ1-2 TRBV6-6 .
CASSTETSGGQETQYF TGTGCCAGCAGCACCGAGACTAGCGGGGGGCAAGAGACCCAGTACTTC TRBD2 TRBJ2-5 TRBV7-9 few
CSGENPPNEQFF TGCAGCGGAGAAAACCCTCCCAATGAGCAGTTCTTC . TRBJ2-1 TRBV29-1 .
CSARGQVYNEQFF TGCAGTGCTAGAGGACAGGTCTACAATGAGCAGTTCTTC . TRBJ2-1 TRBV20-1 few
CASSSGQKETQYF TGTGCCAGCAGCTCGGGACAGAAAGAGACCCAGTACTTC TRBD1 TRBJ2-5 TRBV7-9 few
CSVESDGGSGYTF TGCAGCGTTGAATCTGACGGTGGCTCTGGCTACACCTTC . TRBJ1-2 TRBV29-1 .
CAISDGGSTGNQPQHF TGTGCCATCAGTGACGGGGGATCGACGGGAAATCAGCCCCAGCATTTT . TRBJ1-5 TRBV10-3 few
CASSLGLASSGANVLTF TGTGCCAGCAGCTTGGGACTAGCGAGCTCTGGGGCCAACGTCCTGACTTTC TRBD2 TRBJ2-6 TRBV7-6 few
CASSPPRLTQETQYF TGTGCCAGCAGCCCCCCGCGGTTAACCCAAGAGACCCAGTACTTC . TRBJ2-5 TRBV7-9 .
CASGGASQETQYF TGTGCCAGTGGCGGGGCGTCTCAAGAGACCCAGTACTTC . TRBJ2-5 TRBV7-9 few
CASSPWGQGGYEQYF TGTGCCAGCTCCCCTTGGGGACAGGGAGGCTACGAGCAGTACTTC TRBD1 TRBJ2-7 TRBV12-3/TRBV12-4 few
CASSHPAGGLDTEAFF TGTGCCAGCAGCCACCCGGCAGGGGGTCTGGATACTGAAGCTTTCTTT TRBD1 TRBJ1-1 TRBV14 few
CASSWQGITNSPLHF TGCGCCAGCAGCTGGCAGGGGATTACTAATTCACCCCTCCACTTT . TRBJ1-6 TRBV5-1 few
CASSEGYTQYF TGTGCCAGCAGTGAAGGTTATACGCAGTATTTT . TRBJ2-3 TRBV25-1 few
CASSQWAENTGELFF TGTGCCAGCAGCCAATGGGCAGAGAACACCGGGGAGCTGTTTTTT . TRBJ2-2 TRBV14 .
CASREQGPYYGYTF TGTGCCAGCAGAGAACAGGGGCCTTACTATGGCTACACCTTC TRBD1 TRBJ1-2 TRBV6-6 .
CSAREAYRDYNEQFF TGCAGTGCTAGAGAAGCGTACAGGGACTACAATGAGCAGTTCTTC . TRBJ2-1 TRBV20-1 few
CASSFRPTTDTQYF TGTGCCAGCAGTTTCCGGCCTACAACAGATACGCAGTATTTT . TRBJ2-3 TRBV12-3/TRBV12-4 .
CASSTTVMNTEAFF TGTGCCAGCAGCACGACAGTTATGAACACTGAAGCTTTCTTT . TRBJ1-1 TRBV7-9 few
CASAERGGPYEQYF TGTGCCAGCGCCGAAAGAGGGGGCCCCTACGAGCAGTACTTC TRBD1 TRBJ2-7 TRBV28 many
CASSEGQLYSNQPQHF TGCGCCAGCAGCGAAGGACAGCTTTATAGCAATCAGCCCCAGCATTTT . TRBJ1-5 TRBV4-1 .
CASSVDTTRMNTGELFF TGTGCCAGCAGTGTAGACACGACCCGAATGAACACCGGGGAGCTGTTTTTT . TRBJ2-2 TRBV28 few
CSARDSYGLSYEQYF TGCAGTGCTAGAGATAGTTACGGACTTTCCTACGAGCAGTACTTC . TRBJ2-7 TRBV20-1 .
CASSQEARINEQFF TGCGCCAGCAGCCAAGAGGCACGGATCAATGAGCAGTTCTTC . TRBJ2-1 TRBV4-1 many
CSARPPDTEAFF TGCAGTGCCCGCCCCCCAGACACTGAAGCTTTCTTT . TRBJ1-1 TRBV20-1 many
CASSQATNTEAFF TGCGCCAGCAGCCAAGCCACGAACACTGAAGCTTTCTTT . TRBJ1-1 TRBV4-1 few
CASSGAGGFNEQFF TGTGCCAGCAGCGGAGCGGGGGGGTTCAATGAGCAGTTCTTC TRBD2 TRBJ2-1 TRBV9 .
CASSLAGSQETEAFF TGTGCCAGCAGCTTAGCGGGGTCTCAAGAGACTGAAGCTTTCTTT . TRBJ1-1 TRBV7-9 .
CASSPGPLAYEQYF TGTGCCAGTAGCCCAGGACCCCTAGCCTACGAGCAGTACTTC . TRBJ2-7 TRBV19 .
CASSLVQRGTQYF TGCGCCAGCAGCTTGGTCCAGCGGGGTACGCAGTATTTT TRBD2 TRBJ2-3 TRBV5-1 many
CASRQGGSETQYF TGTGCCAGCAGGCAGGGTGGGTCGGAGACCCAGTACTTC . TRBJ2-5 TRBV7-2 .
CASSVTGTGGHYGYTF TGCGCCAGCAGCGTGACCGGGACAGGGGGCCACTATGGCTACACCTTC TRBD1 TRBJ1-2 TRBV5-1 many
CASSQPGAGGELFF TGTGCCAGCAGCCAACCGGGCGCGGGCGGGGAGCTGTTTTTT . TRBJ2-2 TRBV4-2 .
CASSLGLAYEQYF TGTGCCAGCAGTTTAGGACTAGCCTACGAGCAGTACTTC TRBD2 TRBJ2-7 TRBV27 few